This T cell receptor beta chain emerged from a study of cytomegalovirus exposure and HLA in healthy donors. PCR employed 60 Vbeta and 13 Jbeta primers. Generated by immunoSEQ multiplex PCR, the TCRdb table keeps only in-frame clones and is missing some. The table shows more than 150,000 clones, with around 80% occurring only once. Turning to this clone: The target antigen is unknown.

General study results and limits: Only CMV serostatus was available as immune exposure information. Later analysis identified 16,000 or so TCR beta sequences associated with HLA alleles, using a false discovery rate threshold of 0.05. An analysis was carried out at a later point. It showed that HLA-associated TCR beta chains were more clonally expanded than equally common non-associated chains.

The germline gives CDR1 MNHNS, CDR2 SASEGT. The CDR3 has 14 amino acids. V lost 6 bases and J 2 bases, leaving 14 bases between the germline ends. This chain connects TRBV6-1 to TRBJ2-7; tentative D call: TRBD2 (6 bases). This receptor was identified in a woman aged 50 to 65 in good health and CMV-seropositive. The specimen sequenced was PBMCs. In DNA, the CDR3 is TGTGCCAGCAGGCGGGCTAGCGAGGCCTACGAGCAGTACTTC. Its translation: CASRRASEAYEQYF.